A single sample is the source of the 26 T cell receptor beta chains below, sequenced in a study of blood T cell repertoires in COVID-19. TCRdb's copy holds only in-frame clones and misses some; the assay was immunoSEQ multiplex PCR. The table records tens of thousands of clones, around 84% of them present only once. The sequenced sample was peripheral blood. The receptors stem from a man aged 45-65 years with acute or convalescent COVID-19.

The J gene is TRBJ2-7, the V gene TRBV19, with D possibly TRBD1 on 6 matching bases. Trimming removed 6 bases from V and 0 bases from J, with 12 bases in between. Germline lookup yields CDR1 LNHDA and CDR2 SQIVND (reference sequence). The CDR3 spans 14 residues. CDR3 bases: TGTGCCAGTAGGTTTACAGGGAGCTCCTACGAGCAGTACTTC. This codes for CASRFTGSSYEQYF.

The chain combines TRBV4-1 with TRBJ2-7; 12 bases align to TRBD2. With 1 base clipped from V and 2 bases from J, the junction kept 0 bases outside the gene matches. The germline V gene has CDR1 MGHRA and CDR2 YSYEKL. The CDR3 extends over 15 amino acids. This CDR3 is CASSQGTSGTYEQYF. CDR3 nucleotides: TGCGCCAGCAGCCAAGGGACTAGCGGGACCTACGAGCAGTACTTC.

The rearrangement links TRBV5-4 to TRBJ2-5, with 7 bases fitting TRBD2. The germline V gene encodes CDR1 SGHNT and CDR2 YYREEE (reference sequence). The trim removed 1 base at V and 4 bases at J, leaving 1 base unmatched. This CDR3 contains 13 residues. CDR3 nucleotides: TGTGCCAGCAGCTTGTGGGGGGGAGAGACCCAGTACTTC. Translated: CASSLWGGETQYF.

This chain links TRBV6-5 with TRBJ1-3; tentative D call: TRBD1 (6 bases). The germline gives CDR1 MNHEY, CDR2 SVGAGI. Trimming stripped 2 bases from V and 4 bases from J, with 9 bases between. This CDR3 spans 14 amino acids. CDR3 region: CASSYATGGNTIYF. CDR3 DNA sequence: TGTGCCAGCAGTTACGCGACAGGAGGAAACACCATATATTTT.

The CDR3 protein is CASSPLGKRDTGELFF. The DNA of the CDR3 is TGTGCCAGCAGCCCCCTGGGGAAGAGGGACACCGGGGAGCTGTTTTTT. V and J are TRBV9 and TRBJ2-2, with a weak D call TRBD2 (5 bases). CDR1 is SGDLS, CDR2 YYNGEE, per germline. Trimming took off 4 bases at V and 3 bases at J, with 16 bases between the two ends. The CDR3 is made up of 16 amino acids.

This chain connects TRBV14 to TRBJ2-5; D not certain. The CDR3 spans 13 residues. V was shortened by 0 bases and J by 5 bases, with 7 bases between the two germline ends. Germline loops: CDR1 SGHDN, CDR2 FVKESK. CDR3 sequence: CASSQDYWETQYF. The CDR3 nucleotides read TGTGCCAGCAGCCAAGATTACTGGGAGACCCAGTACTTC.

This clone was detected once. The chain has TRBV7-9 and TRBJ1-2; D is uncertain. Germline V CDR1 and CDR2: SEHNR, FQNEAQ (reference sequence). The CDR3 loop spans 12 amino acids. Trimming shortened V by 4 bases and J by 8 bases, and 11 bases separated the two germline ends. The CDR3 region is CASSSSFRGYTF. The CDR3 DNA reads as TGTGCCAGCAGCTCTAGTTTTAGAGGCTACACCTTC.

J is TRBJ1-4 and V is TRBV11-2; weak D call: TRBD1 (6 bases). Germline V gene sequence: CDR1 SGHAT, CDR2 FQNNGV. V was clipped by 0 bases and J by 8 bases, with 10 bases between them. The CDR3 length is 14 residues. The CDR3 loop is CASSLDRGGEKLFF. CDR3 nucleotides: TGTGCCAGCAGCTTAGACAGGGGTGGGGAAAAACTGTTTTTT.

The rearrangement uses TRBV2 and TRBJ1-6, with D possibly being TRBD1 (5 bases). CDR3 length: 14 amino acids. Germline V gene sequence: CDR1 SNHLY, CDR2 FYNNEI. With 2 bases removed from V and 12 bases from J, the gap between germline ends came to 14 bases. CDR3 sequence: CASSETLWGEPLHF. CDR3 nucleotides: TGTGCCAGCAGTGAAACCCTCTGGGGCGAACCCCTCCACTTT.

The J gene is TRBJ2-2, the V gene TRBV4-1; D not certain. Trimming shortened V by 1 base and J by 1 base, and 4 bases separated the two germline ends. Germline V gene lookup returns CDR1 MGHRA and CDR2 YSYEKL. This CDR3 has 14 amino acids. The CDR3 reads CASSQGMNTGELFF. The CDR3 bases are TGCGCCAGCAGCCAAGGTATGAACACCGGGGAGCTGTTTTTT.

The J gene is TRBJ2-3, the V gene TRBV4-2; 10 bases match TRBD2. The CDR3 is 17 amino acids. Germline V CDR1 and CDR2: LGHNA, YNFKEQ. Trimming cost V 1 base and J 1 base; bases outside gene matches: 5. The CDR3 DNA is TGTGCCAGCAGCCAAGTTGAGAGCGGGGGGGGCACAGATACGCAGTATTTT. Amino acids: CASSQVESGGGTDTQYF.

This clone occurred a few times. The J gene is TRBJ1-1, the V gene TRBV19; D is possibly TRBD1 (6 bases). CDR1 and CDR2 (germline): LNHDA, SQIVND (reference sequence). The CDR3 extends over 15 amino acids. Trimming stripped 9 bases from V and 5 bases from J, with 22 bases between. Here the CDR3 DNA reads TGTGCCAGCCACAGGGTTTTGGGGCCGAGTACTGAAGCTTTCTTT. This gives the protein CASHRVLGPSTEAFF. Using reference TRBV19 and TRBJ1-1 for the parts outside the CDR3, the full variable domain is DGGITQSPKYLFRKEGQNVTLSCEQNLNHDAMYWYRQDPGQGLRLIYYSQIVNDFQKGDIAEGYSVSREKKESFPLTVTSAQKNPTAFYLCASHRVLGPSTEAFFGQGTRLTVV.

V and J are TRBV11-3 and TRBJ1-1; no firm D call. Trimming took 2 bases from V and 0 from J, leaving 10 bases between them. CDR1 SGHNT and CDR2 YENEEA come from the germline V gene. The CDR3 has 15 amino acids. Here the CDR3 reads CASSLSRLLNTEAFF. Here the CDR3 DNA reads TGTGCCAGCAGCTTATCCAGACTTTTGAACACTGAAGCTTTCTTT.

The chain couples TRBV7-3 to TRBJ1-2; tentative D call: TRBD1 (5 bases). Per the germline V gene, CDR1 is SGHTA and CDR2 is FQGTGA. CDR3 length equals 14 residues. V was cut by 5 bases and J by 4 bases, with 14 bases left in between. The chain's CDR3 is CASSPGGDSYGYTF. The CDR3 region has the DNA TGTGCCAGCAGCCCGGGGGGAGACAGCTATGGCTACACCTTC.

The chain has TRBV4-1 and TRBJ1-5; D uncertain. V was clipped by 2 bases and J by 7 bases, with 9 bases between them. This CDR3 spans 13 amino acids. CDR1 and CDR2 from the germline V gene are MGHRA and YSYEKL. The CDR3 sequence is CASSQSGDQPQHF. In DNA, the CDR3 is TGCGCCAGCAGCCAATCCGGAGACCAGCCCCAGCATTTT.

The V gene is TRBV9, the J gene TRBJ2-7; 11 bases fit TRBD2. Trimming cost V 0 bases and J 8 bases; bases outside gene matches: 4. Germline CDR1 is SGDLS and CDR2 is YYNGEE. The CDR3 length is 14 residues. CDR3 amino acids: CASSVGTSGSKQYF. The CDR3 DNA is TGTGCCAGCAGCGTAGGAACTAGCGGGAGTAAGCAGTACTTC.

The V gene is TRBV7-8, the J gene TRBJ1-5; no reliable D call. This CDR3 is built from 13 residues. Trimming removed 2 bases at V and 7 bases at J, with 9 bases between. Germline V gene lookup returns CDR1 SGHVS and CDR2 FQNEAQ. The CDR3 is CASSLPGRQPQHF. CDR3 nucleotide sequence: TGTGCCAGCAGCTTACCGGGTAGGCAGCCCCAGCATTTT.

This chain uses TRBV5-6 with TRBJ2-2; 14 bases are a match to TRBD2. Germline V lookup: CDR1 SGHDT, CDR2 YYEEEE. Trimming cost V 0 bases and J 6 bases; bases outside gene matches: 10. There are 19 residues in the CDR3. In nucleotides, the CDR3 is TGTGCCAGCAGCTTGGCCGGGACAGGGACTAGCGGGAGTCCCGGGGAGCTGTTTTTT. Its translation is CASSLAGTGTSGSPGELFF.

This chain links TRBV5-6 with TRBJ2-6, with D tentatively TRBD1 (5 bases). This CDR3 spans 15 amino acids. In germline, CDR1 is SGHDT, CDR2 YYEEEE. The V and J ends lost 5 bases and 1 base respectively, with 10 bases between them. DNA for the CDR3: TGTGCCAGCAGAACAGGTATATCTGGGGCCAACGTCCTGACTTTC. As protein: CASRTGISGANVLTF. Variable domain in full (rest from reference TRBV5-6 and TRBJ2-6): DAGVTQSPTHLIKTRGQQVTLRCSPKSGHDTVSWYQQALGQGPQFIFQYYEEEERQRGNFPDRFSGHQFPNYSSELNVNALLLGDSALYLCASRTGISGANVLTFGAGSRLTVL.

The CDR3 reads CASSLTGGSTEAFF. In DNA form, the CDR3 reads TGCGCCAGCAGCTTGACCGGGGGAAGCACTGAAGCTTTCTTT. The gene calls are TRBV5-1 and TRBJ1-1, with D perhaps matching TRBD1 (5 bases). The CDR3 loop spans 14 amino acids. CDR1 is SGHRS, CDR2 YFSETQ, per germline. Trimming removed 1 base at V and 4 bases at J, with 11 bases between.

This rearrangement joins TRBV15 to TRBJ2-3; D unclear. Trimming stripped 0 bases from V and 2 bases from J, with 9 bases between. Germline CDR1 is LNHNV and CDR2 is YYDKDF (reference sequence). The CDR3 extends over 15 amino acids. The CDR3 sequence is CATSRDGEVTDTQYF. Here the CDR3 DNA reads TGTGCCACCAGCAGAGATGGAGAGGTCACAGATACGCAGTATTTT.

This chain joins TRBV9 and TRBJ2-2, with 8 bases aligning to TRBD1. Germline V lookup: CDR1 SGDLS, CDR2 YYNGEE. Trimming removed 1 base from V and 6 bases from J; junction bases left unmatched: 5. This CDR3 has 15 amino acids. CDR3 protein: CASSVQGAMAGELFF. The DNA for the CDR3 is TGTGCCAGCAGCGTACAGGGGGCAATGGCCGGGGAGCTGTTTTTT. Variable domain in full (rest from reference TRBV9 and TRBJ2-2): DSGVTQTPKHLITATGQRVTLRCSPRSGDLSVYWYQQSLDQGLQFLIQYYNGEERAKGNILERFSAQQFPDLHSELNLSSLELGDSALYFCASSVQGAMAGELFFGEGSRLTVL.

The chain has TRBV2 and TRBJ2-3; the D gene is possibly TRBD1 (5 bases). The CDR3 consists of 18 residues. Germline V gene sequence: CDR1 SNHLY, CDR2 FYNNEI. V was pared by 8 bases and J by 5 bases, with 29 bases between. DNA for the CDR3: TGTGCCAGCCACAGGATTGGTCTGGGGCCAACCGAATTAGATACGCAGTATTTT. Translating it yields CASHRIGLGPTELDTQYF. Supplemented by reference TRBV2 and TRBJ2-3, the full variable domain reads EPEVTQTPSHQVTQMGQEVILRCVPISNHLYFYWYRQILGQKVEFLVSFYNNEISEKSEIFDDQFSVERPDGSNFTLKIRSTKLEDSAMYFCASHRIGLGPTELDTQYFGPGTRLTVL.

This chain joins TRBV10-1 and TRBJ2-3; TRBD1 aligns across 9 bases. The CDR3 length is 14 residues. Germline loops: CDR1 WNHNN, CDR2 SYGVQD (reference sequence). Trimming removed 2 bases from V and 7 bases from J; junction bases left unmatched: 4. CDR3 sequence (DNA): TGCGCCAGCAGTGAGGTGACAGGGGGACATACGCAGTATTTT. Protein: CASSEVTGGHTQYF.

The V call is TRBV7-6, the J call TRBJ1-3; 7 bases line up with TRBD1. CDR1 is SGHVS, CDR2 FNYEAQ, per germline. The CDR3 runs to 20 residues. V trimming: 1 base; J trimming: 0 bases; junction bases outside the gene matches: 15. The CDR3 sequence: CASSLGGFGDSSYSGNTIYF. The DNA of the CDR3 is TGTGCCAGCAGCTTAGGAGGGTTTGGGGACAGTTCTTACTCTGGAAACACCATATATTTT. The full variable domain, with the rest looked up from reference TRBV7-6 and TRBJ1-3, is GAGVSQSPRYKVTKRGQDVALRCDPISGHVSLYWYRQALGQGPEFLTYFNYEAQQDKSGLPNDRFSAERPEGSISTLTIQRTEQRDSAMYRCASSLGGFGDSSYSGNTIYFGEGSWLTVV.

On this clone itself: At one of its ends the junction is not consistent with the germline gene, which may arise from a read error. The CDR3 DNA follows: TGTGCCAGCAGCCAAGGACGCAGGAACACCGGGGAGTTGTTTTTT. As protein: CASSQGRRNTGELFF. V is TRBV13 and J is TRBJ2-2, with D perhaps TRBD2 (5 bases). The CDR3 length is 15 residues. CDR1 PRHDT and CDR2 FYEKMQ come from the germline V gene (reference sequence).